A selection of T cell receptor beta chains follows, all from one sample in a study of shared clonotypes between healthy human individuals. Some clones are missing from TCRdb's copy, which holds only in-frame ones; the method was immunoSEQ multiplex PCR. The sample contains over a million clones, about 75% of which appear only once. The material sequenced was memory CD4+ T cells sorted from blood. The receptors derive from a man aged 18 to 29 in good health. Each CDR3 is given with its conserved first and last residue. Each record gives: D gene, J gene, V gene, CDR3 length, clone size, CDR3 protein, CDR3 DNA. A D gene is named only where the DNA matches it firmly. For some rows the clone size is stated as once, few or many, or as a class when expanded; others skip it.

- | TRBJ1-1 | TRBV28 | 12 | - | CASSSMNTEAFF | TGTGCCAGCAGTTCGATGAACACTGAAGCTTTCTTT
TRBD2 | TRBJ2-3 | TRBV13 | 15 | - | CASSSGGAVSDTQYF | TGTGCCAGCTCTAGCGGGGGGGCAGTTTCAGATACGCAGTATTTT
- | TRBJ1-6 | TRBV5-8 | 14 | - | CASSYAGGGSPLHF | TGTGCCAGCAGTTATGCTGGGGGGGGATCACCCCTCCACTTT
- | TRBJ2-7 | TRBV6-1 | 13 | - | CASSLQPGYEQYF | TGTGCCAGCAGCCTCCAGCCCGGCTACGAGCAGTACTTC
- | TRBJ1-4 | TRBV5-4 | 15 | few | CASSTDATTNEKLFF | TGTGCCAGCAGCACCGACGCGACAACTAATGAAAAACTGTTTTTT
- | TRBJ1-3 | TRBV7-2 | 15 | - | CASSLSSLTGNTIYF | TGTGCCAGCAGCTTAAGTTCCCTAACTGGAAACACCATATATTTT
- | TRBJ1-2 | TRBV4-3 | 14 | - | CASSQDYSGDGYTF | TGCGCCAGCAGCCAAGATTATTCCGGGGATGGCTACACCTTC
- | TRBJ2-7 | TRBV5-6 | 12 | many | CASSRPGWEQYF | TGTGCCAGCAGCAGGCCAGGCTGGGAGCAGTACTTC
- | TRBJ1-6 | TRBV9 | 14 | once | CASALEDWNSPLHF | TGTGCCAGCGCCCTGGAAGATTGGAATTCACCCCTCCACTTT
TRBD2 | TRBJ2-3 | TRBV10-3 | 15 | - | CATRTSGSNTDTQYF | TGTGCCACGAGAACTAGCGGGAGTAACACAGATACGCAGTATTTT
TRBD2 | TRBJ2-1 | TRBV5-4 | 13 | few | CASRPGLVDEQFF | TGTGCCAGCAGACCGGGACTAGTGGATGAGCAGTTCTTC
TRBD1 | TRBJ2-1 | TRBV10-1 | 13 | few | CARQGGFYNEQFF | TGCGCCAGACAGGGGGGATTCTACAATGAGCAGTTCTTC
TRBD1 | TRBJ2-1 | TRBV7-2 | 15 | - | CASSSGTGLYNEQFF | TGTGCCAGCAGCTCCGGGACAGGGCTCTACAATGAGCAGTTCTTC
- | TRBJ1-6 | TRBV11-2 | 13 | - | CASSLIRDSPLHF | TGTGCCAGCAGCCTAATCAGGGATTCACCCCTCCACTTT
- | TRBJ2-1 | TRBV5-1 | 13 | many | CASSVGGYNEQFF | TGCGCCAGCAGTGTTGGGGGATACAATGAGCAGTTCTTC
- | TRBJ2-1 | TRBV4-3 | 16 | - | CASSQELGRQGVEQFF | TGCGCCAGCAGCCAAGAACTCGGACGCCAAGGGGTTGAGCAGTTCTTC
- | TRBJ2-3 | TRBV6-4 | 15 | - | CASSDSAGNTDTQYF | TGTGCCAGCAGTGATTCTGCGGGGAACACAGATACGCAGTATTTT
- | TRBJ2-2 | TRBV19 | 15 | few | CASSIGDFNTGELFF | TGTGCCAGTAGTATAGGGGACTTTAACACCGGGGAGCTGTTTTTT
- | TRBJ1-4 | TRBV19 | 13 | - | CASTWASTGKLFF | TGTGCCAGTACCTGGGCCTCGACAGGAAAACTGTTTTTT
- | TRBJ1-1 | TRBV18 | 15 | - | CASSPKGTRDTEAFF | TGTGCCAGCTCACCTAAGGGGACTAGAGACACTGAAGCTTTCTTT
- | TRBJ1-1 | TRBV9 | 15 | - | CASSPLHQNPTEAFF | TGTGCCAGCAGCCCCCTCCACCAAAATCCCACTGAAGCTTTCTTT
TRBD2 | TRBJ2-1 | TRBV19 | 15 | - | CASSQGTSGGNEQFF | TGTGCCAGTAGTCAAGGGACTAGCGGTGGCAATGAGCAGTTCTTC
- | TRBJ2-7 | TRBV7-2 | 15 | few | CASSFSFQGLYEQYF | TGTGCCAGCAGCTTTTCCTTTCAGGGACTCTACGAGCAGTACTTC
TRBD2 | TRBJ2-3 | TRBV11-3 | 18 | - | CASSLRQREGASTDTQYF | TGTGCCAGCAGCTTACGGCAACGGGAGGGAGCTAGCACAGATACGCAGTATTTT
- | TRBJ1-3 | TRBV29-1 | 14 | - | CSVVPRGAGNTIYF | TGCAGCGTTGTACCCCGAGGCGCTGGAAACACCATATATTTT
TRBD1 | TRBJ2-7 | TRBV11-2 | 15 | - | CASSLDGTGWREQYF | TGTGCCAGCAGCTTAGATGGGACAGGGTGGCGCGAGCAGTACTTC
- | TRBJ1-3 | TRBV6-5 | 12 | - | CASSYDLRAIYF | TGTGCCAGCAGTTACGACCTAAGGGCCATATATTTT